This TCR beta chain was profiled in a study of tumor-infiltrating lymphocytes in primary liver carcinoma. Regarding the study as a whole: When set against blood, tumors had a significantly higher top-250-clone fraction (p = 0.039). Because of bulk unsorted sampling, CD4+ and CD8+ repertoires were not subjected to comparison.

A primer matching the constant region was used to make TCR beta cDNA from 500 ng of total RNA. Libraries covering TCR beta were generated through three nested multiplex PCR rounds (using a slightly modified ARM-PCR). In the first two PCR rounds, TRBV1-TRBV30 forward primers were paired with a C-beta reverse primer, and each round lasted approximately 9 cycles. Via MiXCR, TCRdb re-called the multiplex PCR reads, giving one row per CDR3 protein. The sample consists of around 330,000 distinct CDR3 sequences, almost 60% of them appearing once. Both blood RNA, taken from unsorted whole blood, and germline DNA were extracted. This clonotype showed up just a few times. What it binds is not known. CDR1 and CDR2 from the germline V gene are MDHEN and SYDVKM. The CDR3 is made up of 14 amino acids. The V and J ends lost 7 bases and 5 bases respectively, with 17 bases between them.

The source of this sequence is a woman in her 30s with primary liver carcinoma and hepatitis B virus infection. This chain joins TRBV28 and TRBJ1-1, with D unresolved. The sample taken for sequencing was peripheral blood. CDR3 sequence: CASNAHGVLTEAFF. In nucleotides, the CDR3 is TGTGCCAGCAACGCCCACGGGGTTCTGACTGAAGCTTTCTTT.